This TCR beta chain emerged from a study of shared clonotypes between healthy human individuals. Trimming pared 7 bases from V and 2 bases from J, leaving 24 bases between. This CDR3 contains 18 residues. Germline V gives CDR1 MDHEN, CDR2 SYDVKM. Method: immunoSEQ multiplex PCR; TCRdb's copy keeps in-frame clones and lacks some. The sample has over 850,000 clones; about 80% are singletons. The TCR sequence derives from a man aged 18 to 30 in good health. Some clones in this sample may be carry-over from other donors' samples. Material for sequencing was memory CD4+ T cells from PBMCs. The subset here: CD45RA-negative fraction. The rearrangement joins TRBV28 to TRBJ1-5; D gene uncertain. CDR3 in amino acids: CASTSRTIAGSGNQPQHF. CDR3 DNA: TGTGCCAGCACCTCTCGGACGATTGCGGGGAGCGGCAATCAGCCCCAGCATTTT.